The TCR beta chain under discussion was sequenced for a study of T cells expressing NK-cell markers. TCRdb reprocessed the 5' RACE reads, with one entry per CDR3 protein and no DNA. Its table lists 550,000 or so distinct CDR3 sequences. CDR1 LNHNV and CDR2 YYDKDF come from the germline V gene (reference sequence). The CDR3 runs to 14 residues. The source material was blood T cells: a sorted CD56 or NKG2C T cell subset, CD4+ or CD8+ T cells, or bulk PBMC T cells (not recorded which). V gene TRBV15 combines with J gene TRBJ1-5. This receptor was identified in a man between 18 and 29 years old in good health. Here the CDR3 reads CATSLRHQYQPQHF.